A selection of T cell receptor beta chains follows, all from one sample in a study of blood T cell repertoires in COVID-19. Generated by immunoSEQ multiplex PCR, the TCRdb table keeps only in-frame clones and is missing some. The sample carries hundreds of thousands of clones, 75% to 90% recorded once. The sequencing input was PBMCs or T cells enriched from blood (not recorded which). The source of these receptors is a man aged 25 to 45 who had recovered from COVID-19. The CDR3 runs from the conserved cysteine through the conserved F or W.

length: 16; J: TRBJ2-4; V: TRBV28; CDR3: CASSSTRGLAKNIQYF
length: 12; J: TRBJ1-2; V: TRBV29-1; CDR3: CSVASGSYGYTF
length: 17; J: TRBJ2-1; V: TRBV19; CDR3: CASSKGLQNWGYNEQFF
length: 18; J: TRBJ1-5; V: TRBV7-9; CDR3: CASSRQTGGASMGQPQHF
length: 13; J: TRBJ1-2; V: TRBV5-4; CDR3: CASSDQGGYGYTF
length: 15; J: TRBJ1-4; V: TRBV5-1; CDR3: CASSLVGTGNEKLFF
length: 14; J: TRBJ1-1; V: TRBV5-1; CDR3: CASTRTGMNTEAFF
length: 13; J: TRBJ1-1; V: TRBV12-3/TRBV12-4; CDR3: CASYLGGNTEAFF
length: 18; J: TRBJ2-1; V: TRBV7-7; CDR3: CASSLYVRTSGREDEQFF
length: 15; J: TRBJ2-5; V: TRBV6-5; CDR3: CASSYPGQGQETQYF
length: 14; J: TRBJ2-7; V: TRBV5-1; CDR3: CASSLGTDSYEQYF
length: 14; J: TRBJ2-7; V: TRBV28; CDR3: CASLRAGGSYEQYF
length: 12; J: TRBJ2-7; V: TRBV18; CDR3: CASSRGEHEQYF
length: 15; J: TRBJ2-7; V: TRBV27; CDR3: CASSFSGTGSYEQYF
length: 14; J: TRBJ2-5; V: TRBV30; CDR3: CAWSSTGTWETQYF
length: 17; J: TRBJ1-2; V: TRBV28; CDR3: CASSLYGGTGRNYGYTF
length: 16; J: TRBJ2-1; V: TRBV3-1/TRBV3-2; CDR3: CASSHLSGSGDNEQFF
length: 17; J: TRBJ2-1; V: TRBV7-8; CDR3: CASSLVVAGGLGNEQFF
length: 16; J: TRBJ2-7; V: TRBV7-7; CDR3: CASSLAGTSGSYEQYF
length: 15; J: TRBJ2-3; V: TRBV19; CDR3: CASSPRVARTDTQYF
length: 14; J: TRBJ1-1; V: TRBV19; CDR3: CASSIGGAGTEAFF
length: 14; J: TRBJ1-5; V: TRBV28; CDR3: CASRPAGNNQPQHF
length: 17; J: TRBJ1-3; V: TRBV28; CDR3: CASSPYQTGLSGNTIYF
length: 16; J: TRBJ2-3; V: TRBV15; CDR3: CATSLGLAGAWATQYF
length: 13; J: TRBJ1-2; V: TRBV12-3/TRBV12-4; CDR3: CASSPDREHGYTF
length: 13; J: TRBJ2-7; V: TRBV28; CDR3: CASLTSGRGEQYF
length: 16; J: TRBJ2-1; V: TRBV27; CDR3: CASSPALAGGPREQFF
length: 11; J: TRBJ2-1; V: TRBV12-3/TRBV12-4; CDR3: CASSAYNEQFF
length: 15; J: TRBJ2-7; V: TRBV9; CDR3: CASSVSPTGNYEQYF
length: 17; J: TRBJ1-5; V: TRBV19; CDR3: CASSIVGGTDSNQPQHF
length: 16; J: TRBJ2-1; V: TRBV9; CDR3: CASSAPGLAGVNEQFF
length: 14; J: TRBJ2-7; V: TRBV19; CDR3: CAVSRAGEIYEQYF
length: 16; J: TRBJ1-2; V: TRBV19; CDR3: CASSDSGGAGSMGYTF
length: 18; J: TRBJ2-2; V: TRBV28; CDR3: CASSLTGGSPANTGELFF
length: 16; J: TRBJ1-6; V: TRBV3-1/TRBV3-2; CDR3: CASSQEGAGGNSPLHF
length: 15; J: TRBJ1-4; V: TRBV9; CDR3: CASSALGTTIEKLFF
length: 17; J: TRBJ2-2; V: TRBV5-4; CDR3: CASSPGRFSGYTGELFF
length: 12; J: TRBJ1-2; V: TRBV2; CDR3: CASSEGTGGYTF
length: 15; J: TRBJ1-3; V: TRBV19; CDR3: CASSNPGNSGNTIYF
length: 14; J: TRBJ1-5; V: TRBV5-5; CDR3: CASSLLTVNQPQHF
length: 15; J: TRBJ1-2; V: TRBV19; CDR3: CASKVDRGLAYGYTF
length: 15; J: TRBJ1-5; V: TRBV28; CDR3: CASSNGQGAGQPQHF
length: 16; J: TRBJ1-6; V: TRBV14; CDR3: CASSQVGQGGYSPLHF
length: 16; J: TRBJ1-2; V: TRBV18; CDR3: CASSADRAITNYGYTF